Following are 16 T cell receptor beta chains from one sample sequenced in a study of beta chain features in type 1 diabetes. Their target antigens are unknown. The study reverse transcribed the entire isolated RNA, so it sequenced expressed TCRB transcripts. Sequenced by immunoSEQ multiplex PCR; TCRdb stores in-frame clones only, minus some. The repertoire includes 500,000 to 800,000 clones, roughly an eighth of them detected once, and 0.095% to 0.15% sits in the top ten. Study-wide findings and caveats: Moderate yet significant TCRB CDR3 shortening was seen in Type 1 diabetes patients in all four CD4+ subsets.

The sequenced sample was naive CD4+ T cells from blood. The receptors shown here come from a man aged 25 to 40 with type 1 diabetes.

The gene calls are TRBV27 and TRBJ1-6; maybe TRBD1 (5 bases). Deletions cut 6 bases from V and 10 bases from J, with 10 bases between. The CDR3 runs to 12 residues. CDR1 MNHEY and CDR2 SMNVEV come from the germline V gene (reference sequence). The CDR3 DNA sequence: TGTGCCAGCAGACGGGGGGACTCACCCCTCCACTTT. This gives the protein CASRRGDSPLHF.

The gene calls are TRBV11-2 and TRBJ2-1; a possible D gene is TRBD2 (5 bases). V lost 5 bases, J lost 7 bases, and 9 bases lay in between. Germline CDR1 SGHAT, CDR2 FQNNGV. This CDR3 has 12 residues. CDR3 bases: TGTGCCAGCAGCCAAACGGGAAATGAGCAGTTCTTC. This translates into CASSQTGNEQFF.

This clone was observed a few times. The V call is TRBV6-4, the J call TRBJ2-2, with D perhaps TRBD2 (5 bases). V lost 6 bases to trimming and J lost 6 bases, with 11 bases between them. Germline V gene data show CDR1 as MRHNA and CDR2 as SNTAGT. This CDR3 comprises 13 residues. The CDR3 loop is CASSLTGSGELFF. The CDR3 nucleotides read TGTGCCAGCAGCCTCACGGGGTCCGGGGAGCTGTTTTTT.

In this sample, this clone turned up a few times. The chain is built from TRBV30 and TRBJ2-1, with D perhaps matching TRBD1 (5 bases). Germline CDR1 GTSNPN, CDR2 SVGIG (reference sequence). CDR3 length: 13 residues. Trimming took off 3 bases at V and 10 bases at J, with 16 bases between the two ends. This chain's CDR3 is CAWSRQGTGEQFF. In nucleotides, the CDR3 is TGTGCCTGGAGCCGGCAGGGAACCGGGGAGCAGTTCTTC.

The J gene is TRBJ2-1, the V gene TRBV7-2; 12 nucleotides align to TRBD2. The CDR3 has 16 residues. Looked up from germline, CDR1 is SGHTA and CDR2 is FQGNSA. The trim removed 5 bases at V and 3 bases at J, leaving 5 bases unmatched. The CDR3 nucleotides read TGTGCCAGCAGCGCCTGGACTAGCGGGGACTACAATGAGCAGTTCTTC. This encodes CASSAWTSGDYNEQFF.

There are a few counts of this clone. This chain links TRBV15 with TRBJ1-1; D remains ambiguous. Germline CDR1 is LNHNV and CDR2 is YYDKDF (reference sequence). Trimming removed 3 bases at V and 6 bases at J, with 14 bases between. The CDR3 totals 14 residues. The chain's CDR3 is CATSSRHGSAEAFF. DNA of the CDR3: TGTGCCACCAGCAGTCGCCATGGAAGTGCTGAAGCTTTCTTT.

The gene calls are TRBV11-2 and TRBJ2-7; 10 bases are shared with TRBD2. Germline CDR1 and CDR2: SGHAT and FQNNGV. This CDR3 is 15 amino acids long. The junction had 5 bases not matched to a gene; V was cut back by 0 bases and J by 6 bases. CDR3 sequence: CASSLDLAGEREQYF. The CDR3 nucleotides are TGTGCCAGCAGCTTAGATCTAGCGGGGGAACGCGAGCAGTACTTC.

The J gene is TRBJ1-3, the V gene TRBV6-6, with 7 bases that match TRBD1. The CDR3 loop spans 14 amino acids. The V gene's germline CDR1 is MNHNY and CDR2 SVGAGI (reference sequence). The trim removed 8 bases at V and 0 bases at J, leaving 4 bases unmatched. This CDR3 is CASGTASSGNTIYF. The DNA for the CDR3 is TGTGCCAGCGGGACAGCGAGCTCTGGAAACACCATATATTTT.

This chain connects TRBV4-3 to TRBJ1-6; D gene ambiguous. The germline V and J ends were trimmed by 3 bases and 8 bases, with 23 bases remaining between them. The CDR3 spans 18 residues. Germline values: CDR1 LGHNA, CDR2 YSLEER. The CDR3 DNA sequence: TGCGCCAGCAGCCAGAGCAGCATCTCGACCGACAAACATTCACCCCTCCACTTT. Translated, it gives CASSQSSISTDKHSPLHF.

V gene TRBV9 combines with J gene TRBJ2-7; TRBD1 aligns across 8 bases. The CDR3 is 16 amino acids. Germline loops: CDR1 SGDLS, CDR2 YYNGEE. V lost 0 bases and J lost 2; bases outside the gene matches: 7. This CDR3 reads CASSVDHGQGTYEQYF. CDR3 nucleotide sequence: TGTGCCAGCAGCGTAGATCACGGACAGGGAACCTACGAGCAGTACTTC.

The chain is built from TRBV29-1 and TRBJ1-1; 9 bases align to TRBD1. Trimming at V came to 5 bases and at J to 5 bases, leaving 12 bases not matched to a gene. Germline assignment: CDR1 SQVTM and CDR2 ANQGSEA. The CDR3 loop spans 15 amino acids. The CDR3 is CSVSGTGRVRTEAFF. Written as DNA, the CDR3 is TGCAGCGTTTCCGGGACAGGGAGGGTTAGGACTGAAGCTTTCTTT.

This clone was counted between two and nine times. The CDR3 region is CASSPSREHNYGYTF. CDR3 sequence (DNA): TGTGCCAGCTCACCCTCCAGGGAGCATAACTATGGCTACACCTTC. The gene calls are TRBV18 and TRBJ1-2; TRBD1 might be the D (5 bases). Trimming took off 3 bases at V and 1 base at J, with 12 bases between the two ends. CDR3 size: 15 residues. Germline loops: CDR1 KGHSH, CDR2 LQKENI.

A note on this clone: The sample contains more than one DNA sequence encoding this CDR3. This sequence joins TRBV7-8 and TRBJ1-1; D call uncertain. Trimming cost V 1 base and J 1 base, with 7 bases left between them. CDR3 length: 14 residues. The germline V gene has CDR1 SGHVS and CDR2 FQNEAQ. This chain's CDR3 is CASSLVSGNTEAFF. In DNA form, the CDR3 reads TGTGCCAGCAGCTTAGTCTCGGGGAACACTGAAGCTTTCTTT.

The J gene is TRBJ2-7, the V gene TRBV7-2; the match to TRBD2 covers 8 bases. Germline trimming cut 9 bases from V and 3 bases from J; bases unmatched to any gene: 7. The CDR3 runs to 13 residues. Germline V CDR1 and CDR2: SGHTA, FQGNSA. The CDR3 here is CASRLAQYYEQYF. CDR3 in DNA: TGTGCCAGTAGACTAGCGCAATACTACGAGCAGTACTTC.

This clone has just a few counts. The gene calls are TRBV7-9 and TRBJ2-3; D gene unclear. Germline loops: CDR1 SEHNR, CDR2 FQNEAQ (reference sequence). The CDR3 loop spans 13 amino acids. V lost 5 bases to trimming and J lost 10 bases, with 16 bases between them. CDR3: CASSLGPTSPQYF. CDR3 nucleotides: TGTGCCAGCAGCCTCGGCCCTACCTCGCCGCAGTATTTT.

The V call is TRBV5-1, the J call TRBJ2-1, with 11 bases fitting TRBD2. This CDR3 contains 17 residues. The trim removed 2 bases at V and 1 base at J, leaving 5 bases unmatched. Germline V gene data show CDR1 as SGHRS and CDR2 as YFSETQ. CDR3 protein: CASSLPTSGASYNEQFF. CDR3 bases: TGCGCCAGCAGCTTACCGACTAGCGGGGCTTCCTACAATGAGCAGTTCTTC.